A single sample gave rise to the 25 T cell receptor beta chains below, sequenced in a study of spatial heterogeneity in lung cancer. TCRdb used MiXCR to reprocess the 5' RACE reads, holding one entry per CDR3 protein. The sample lists 40,000 to 45,000 distinct CDR3 sequences, approximately 6.5% seen once, with around 42% in the top ten. Time point specified: sample taken at primary tumor resection. Whole RNA came from tumor, nontumor lung or frozen PBMC and was sequenced without being sorted. This specimen consisted of PBMCs, obtained at surgery. These receptors were obtained from a female donor with early-stage non-small cell lung cancer.

This clonotype showed up just a few times. V gene TRBV19 combines with J gene TRBJ1-1; 9 nucleotides agree with TRBD1. V lost 3 bases and J lost 5; bases outside the gene matches: 4. CDR1 is LNHDA and CDR2 is SQIVND in the germline V gene (reference sequence). The CDR3 is 14 amino acids. The CDR3 loop is CASSITGGETEAFF. The CDR3 nucleotides read TGTGCCAGTAGTATTACAGGGGGCGAGACTGAAGCTTTCTTT.

The sample holds a few counts of this clonotype. The chain joins TRBV20-1 to TRBJ2-7; maybe TRBD2 (5 bases). Trimming took off 6 bases at V and 3 bases at J, with 15 bases between the two ends. The germline CDR1 and CDR2 sequences are DFQATT and SNEGSKA (reference sequence). CDR3 length: 13 amino acids. The CDR3 nucleotides read TGCAGTGCCAGTCGACCCGGGGACTACGAGCAGTACTTC. It codes for CSASRPGDYEQYF.

This clonotype occurred a few times. J is TRBJ2-1 and V is TRBV7-8, with D unclear. V lost 6 bases to trimming and J lost 0 bases, with 12 bases between them. CDR3 length equals 15 residues. Germline loops: CDR1 SGHVS, CDR2 FQNEAQ. CDR3 DNA: TGTGCCAGCAGGGCACTCACCAGCTCCTACAATGAGCAGTTCTTC. Translated, it gives CASRALTSSYNEQFF.

CDR3 sequence (DNA): TGTGCCAGCAGTGAATACGGATTTGGCTACACCTTC. Protein: CASSEYGFGYTF. The J gene is TRBJ1-2, the V gene TRBV6-1; D gene unclear. CDR3 size: 12 residues. CDR1 MNHNS and CDR2 SASEGT come from the germline V gene. Between the trimmed V and J ends, which lost 2 bases and 7 bases, there was a span of 8 bases.

Many counts were recorded for this clonotype. The J gene is TRBJ2-1, the V gene TRBV5-1, with TRBD2 matching over 12 bases. Germline CDR1 and CDR2: SGHRS and YFSETQ. CDR3 size: 17 residues. Losses at the gene ends were 1 base for V and 9 bases for J; bases not matched to a gene: 11. CDR3 nucleotides: TGCGCCAGCAGCTTGCGGCGCGAGGCTAGCGGGAGGGGTGAGCAGTTCTTC. It is translated as CASSLRREASGRGEQFF.

This clonotype was picked up a small number of times. The DNA of the CDR3 is TGTGCCAGCGCAGAAAGCACAGATACGCAGTATTTT. Translation: CASAESTDTQYF. The V gene is TRBV5-5, the J gene TRBJ2-3; D is unclear. Germline CDR1 SGHKS, CDR2 YYEKEE (reference sequence). The CDR3 totals 12 residues. V shed 7 bases and J shed 0 bases, with 6 bases lying between them. Variable domain in full (rest from reference TRBV5-5 and TRBJ2-3): DAGVTQSPTHLIKTRGQQVTLRCSPISGHKSVSWYQQVLGQGPQFIFQYYEKEERGRGNFPDRFSARQFPNYSSELNVNALLLGDSALYLCASAESTDTQYFGPGTRLTVL.

This clonotype was counted between two and nine times. The chain couples TRBV5-1 to TRBJ2-3; D ambiguous. The CDR3 totals 15 residues. Germline V gene sequence: CDR1 SGHRS, CDR2 YFSETQ. V was shortened by 2 bases and J by 2 bases, with 12 bases between the two germline ends. CDR3 DNA sequence: TGCGCCAGCAGCTTTAACAGAGGATTCACAGATACGCAGTATTTT. The encoded protein is CASSFNRGFTDTQYF.

As regards this clonotype: One end of the junction does not line up with germline, which may come from a read error. V is TRBV20-1 and J is TRBJ2-2; possible D gene TRBD2, 6 bases. The V gene's germline CDR1 is DFQATT and CDR2 SNEGSKA (reference sequence). The CDR3 sequence is 12 residues long. The CDR3 sequence is CSARRGTGGLFF. Here the CDR3 DNA reads TGCAGTGCTAGACGGGGCACCGGGGGGCTGTTTTTT.

This clonotype was seen repeatedly, ten times or more. The chain recombines TRBV20-1 with TRBJ2-1, with TRBD1 matching over 9 bases. V lost 4 bases and J lost 5; bases outside the gene matches: 3. Germline V gene lookup returns CDR1 DFQATT and CDR2 SNEGSKA (reference sequence). The CDR3 extends over 13 amino acids. The CDR3 DNA reads as TGCAGTGCTAACCGGGACAGGGACAATGAGCAGTTCTTC. Encoded protein: CSANRDRDNEQFF.

This clonotype was seen repeatedly, ten times or more. The chain combines TRBV20-1 with TRBJ2-3; D is undetermined. In germline, CDR1 is DFQATT, CDR2 SNEGSKA (reference sequence). The CDR3 covers 13 residues. V lost 1 base and J lost 0, with 5 bases in between. CDR3 bases: TGCAGTGCTAGAGGGGCAAGCACAGATACGCAGTATTTT. Protein: CSARGASTDTQYF.

This clonotype showed up many times. The chain joins TRBV7-3 to TRBJ2-7, with 9 bases identical to TRBD1. The CDR3 runs to 15 residues. Germline V gives CDR1 SGHTA, CDR2 FQGTGA. With V trimmed by 6 bases and J by 6 bases, 12 bases remained unmatched. This chain's CDR3 is CASRYATGQGSEQYF. The CDR3 DNA reads TGTGCCAGCAGGTACGCAACGGGACAGGGAAGCGAGCAGTACTTC.

This clonotype showed up many times. The chain uses TRBV20-1 and TRBJ1-6; no firm D call. The CDR3 runs 16 residues. Trimming removed 6 bases from V and 0 bases from J, with 15 bases in between. CDR1 DFQATT and CDR2 SNEGSKA come from the germline V gene (reference sequence). The CDR3 coding sequence is TGCAGTGCCCGACGACGGCGGAGCTCCTATAATTCACCCCTCCACTTT. Its translation: CSARRRRSSYNSPLHF.

This chain links TRBV6-5 with TRBJ1-6; the match to TRBD1 covers 7 bases. The germline V gene has CDR1 MNHEY and CDR2 SVGAGI. The V segment lost 4 bases and the J segment 10 bases; nucleotides outside the gene matches: 7. CDR3 size: 14 residues. DNA of the CDR3: TGTGCCAGCAGTTCACAGGGGATGGGGTCACCCCTCCACTTT. Protein product: CASSSQGMGSPLHF.

This clonotype was detected only a few times. The V gene is TRBV2, the J gene TRBJ2-1; D uncertain. The CDR3 covers 12 residues. CDR1 and CDR2 (germline): SNHLY, FYNNEI. Trimming pared 7 bases from V and 4 bases from J, leaving 8 bases between. The CDR3: CASKVQYNEQFF. DNA for the CDR3: TGTGCCAGCAAGGTGCAGTACAATGAGCAGTTCTTC.

This chain connects TRBV6-1 to TRBJ1-5; 8 bases are a match to TRBD1. Germline-derived CDR1 and CDR2 are MNHNS and SASEGT. The CDR3 has 15 residues. V trimming: 5 bases; J trimming: 4 bases; junction bases outside the gene matches: 7. The CDR3 region is CASSPTGQENQPQHF. The DNA for the CDR3 is TGTGCCAGCAGTCCAACGGGACAGGAGAATCAGCCCCAGCATTTT.

The sample holds many counts of this clonotype. The chain uses TRBV11-2 and TRBJ2-2, with D possibly matching TRBD1 (6 bases). Germline-derived CDR1 and CDR2 are SGHAT and FQNNGV. This CDR3 is built from 13 residues. With 2 bases removed from V and 6 bases from J, the gap between germline ends came to 7 bases. The CDR3 DNA is TGTGCCAGCAGCTTACAGGGGCCCGGGGAGCTGTTTTTT. Translating it yields CASSLQGPGELFF.

This clonotype was seen a few times. The chain combines TRBV10-2 with TRBJ1-5; D unclear. Germline V gene sequence: CDR1 WSHSY, CDR2 SAAADI. V dropped 7 bases and J dropped 4 bases, with 11 bases sitting between them. This CDR3 region has 13 residues. For the CDR3, the DNA is TGCGCCAGCACCCCGGACGGGAATCAGCCCCAGCATTTT. Translated: CASTPDGNQPQHF.

This clonotype has a count of ten or more. This chain joins TRBV5-1 and TRBJ2-3; a weak D match, TRBD1 (6 bases). Germline-derived CDR1 and CDR2 are SGHRS and YFSETQ. This CDR3 spans 15 amino acids. Trimming stripped 5 bases from V and 2 bases from J, with 15 bases between. The CDR3 spells CASRFGWTDTDTQYF. The CDR3 DNA is TGCGCCAGCAGATTTGGGTGGACAGACACAGATACGCAGTATTTT.

This clonotype was picked up many times. This sequence joins TRBV6-1 and TRBJ1-5; D unresolved. Trimming cost V 8 bases and J 7 bases, with 12 bases left between them. Germline V gene sequence: CDR1 MNHNS, CDR2 SASEGT. The CDR3 runs to 12 residues. The CDR3: CASRQPPQPQHF. The CDR3 DNA sequence: TGTGCCAGCCGGCAGCCTCCCCAGCCCCAGCATTTT.

The table lists this clonotype with a few counts. The CDR3 is CSAEVPRRVYNEQFF. In DNA form, the CDR3 reads TGCAGTGCTGAGGTCCCTCGGCGGGTATACAATGAGCAGTTCTTC. This sequence joins TRBV20-1 and TRBJ2-1, with D maybe TRBD2 (5 bases). V dropped 5 bases and J dropped 4 bases, with 18 bases sitting between them. CDR1 is DFQATT, CDR2 SNEGSKA, per germline (reference sequence). The CDR3 is 15 amino acids.

V is TRBV12-3 or TRBV12-4 and J is TRBJ2-5; 10 nucleotides align to TRBD1. J lost 5 bases, V lost 5 bases, and 5 bases had no gene match. The CDR3 consists of 14 residues. The CDR3 spells CASSKMDRGETQYF. In nucleotides, the CDR3 is TGTGCCAGCAGTAAAATGGACAGGGGGGAGACCCAGTACTTC.

This clonotype has more than one count but fewer than ten. The chain has TRBV7-9 and TRBJ2-6; 10 bases are shared with TRBD1. The CDR3 extends over 19 amino acids. CDR1 SEHNR and CDR2 FQNEAQ come from the germline V gene (reference sequence). V lost 2 bases and J lost 0; bases outside the gene matches: 7. The chain's CDR3 is CASSLLAGTGASGANVLTF. The CDR3 nucleotides read TGTGCCAGCAGCTTACTGGCAGGGACAGGGGCCTCTGGGGCCAACGTCCTGACTTTC.

This clonotype turned up a few times. The CDR3 DNA sequence: TGTGCCAGCAGCCTGGGTGGTAGCACAGATACGCAGTATTTT. It yields the protein CASSLGGSTDTQYF. The chain joins TRBV6-4 to TRBJ2-3, with unresolved D. Germline assignment: CDR1 MRHNA and CDR2 SNTAGT. The CDR3 consists of 14 residues. V was shortened by 6 bases and J by 0 bases, with 10 bases between the two germline ends.

This clonotype occurred many times. J is TRBJ2-7 and V is TRBV19, with a possible D match to TRBD2 (6 bases). Trimming shortened V by 8 bases and J by 4 bases, and 15 bases separated the two germline ends. The CDR3 extends over 13 amino acids. Germline CDR1 and CDR2: LNHDA and SQIVND (reference sequence). Written as DNA, the CDR3 is TGTGCCAGTCGGGGGACCCCGGGGTACGAGCAGTACTTC. It is translated as CASRGTPGYEQYF.

Turning to this clonotype: One base away lies a much larger clone, so this may be a sequencing read error. The chain employs TRBV7-9 and TRBJ2-3, with D perhaps TRBD1 or TRBD2 (5 bases each). V was trimmed by 4 bases and J by 14 bases, leaving 22 bases between them. CDR3 length: 14 residues. From germline, CDR1 is SEHNR and CDR2 FQNEAQ (reference sequence). CDR3 sequence: CASSYNGGSGFPYF. CDR3 bases: TGTGCCAGCAGCTACAATGGGGGTTCAGGGTTCCCGTATTTT. Variable domain in full (rest from reference TRBV7-9 and TRBJ2-3): DTGVSQNPRHKITKRGQNVTFRCDPISEHNRLYWYRQTLGQGPEFLTYFQNEAQLEKSRLLSDRFSAERPKGSFSTLEIQRTEQGDSAMYLCASSYNGGSGFPYFGPGTRLTVL.